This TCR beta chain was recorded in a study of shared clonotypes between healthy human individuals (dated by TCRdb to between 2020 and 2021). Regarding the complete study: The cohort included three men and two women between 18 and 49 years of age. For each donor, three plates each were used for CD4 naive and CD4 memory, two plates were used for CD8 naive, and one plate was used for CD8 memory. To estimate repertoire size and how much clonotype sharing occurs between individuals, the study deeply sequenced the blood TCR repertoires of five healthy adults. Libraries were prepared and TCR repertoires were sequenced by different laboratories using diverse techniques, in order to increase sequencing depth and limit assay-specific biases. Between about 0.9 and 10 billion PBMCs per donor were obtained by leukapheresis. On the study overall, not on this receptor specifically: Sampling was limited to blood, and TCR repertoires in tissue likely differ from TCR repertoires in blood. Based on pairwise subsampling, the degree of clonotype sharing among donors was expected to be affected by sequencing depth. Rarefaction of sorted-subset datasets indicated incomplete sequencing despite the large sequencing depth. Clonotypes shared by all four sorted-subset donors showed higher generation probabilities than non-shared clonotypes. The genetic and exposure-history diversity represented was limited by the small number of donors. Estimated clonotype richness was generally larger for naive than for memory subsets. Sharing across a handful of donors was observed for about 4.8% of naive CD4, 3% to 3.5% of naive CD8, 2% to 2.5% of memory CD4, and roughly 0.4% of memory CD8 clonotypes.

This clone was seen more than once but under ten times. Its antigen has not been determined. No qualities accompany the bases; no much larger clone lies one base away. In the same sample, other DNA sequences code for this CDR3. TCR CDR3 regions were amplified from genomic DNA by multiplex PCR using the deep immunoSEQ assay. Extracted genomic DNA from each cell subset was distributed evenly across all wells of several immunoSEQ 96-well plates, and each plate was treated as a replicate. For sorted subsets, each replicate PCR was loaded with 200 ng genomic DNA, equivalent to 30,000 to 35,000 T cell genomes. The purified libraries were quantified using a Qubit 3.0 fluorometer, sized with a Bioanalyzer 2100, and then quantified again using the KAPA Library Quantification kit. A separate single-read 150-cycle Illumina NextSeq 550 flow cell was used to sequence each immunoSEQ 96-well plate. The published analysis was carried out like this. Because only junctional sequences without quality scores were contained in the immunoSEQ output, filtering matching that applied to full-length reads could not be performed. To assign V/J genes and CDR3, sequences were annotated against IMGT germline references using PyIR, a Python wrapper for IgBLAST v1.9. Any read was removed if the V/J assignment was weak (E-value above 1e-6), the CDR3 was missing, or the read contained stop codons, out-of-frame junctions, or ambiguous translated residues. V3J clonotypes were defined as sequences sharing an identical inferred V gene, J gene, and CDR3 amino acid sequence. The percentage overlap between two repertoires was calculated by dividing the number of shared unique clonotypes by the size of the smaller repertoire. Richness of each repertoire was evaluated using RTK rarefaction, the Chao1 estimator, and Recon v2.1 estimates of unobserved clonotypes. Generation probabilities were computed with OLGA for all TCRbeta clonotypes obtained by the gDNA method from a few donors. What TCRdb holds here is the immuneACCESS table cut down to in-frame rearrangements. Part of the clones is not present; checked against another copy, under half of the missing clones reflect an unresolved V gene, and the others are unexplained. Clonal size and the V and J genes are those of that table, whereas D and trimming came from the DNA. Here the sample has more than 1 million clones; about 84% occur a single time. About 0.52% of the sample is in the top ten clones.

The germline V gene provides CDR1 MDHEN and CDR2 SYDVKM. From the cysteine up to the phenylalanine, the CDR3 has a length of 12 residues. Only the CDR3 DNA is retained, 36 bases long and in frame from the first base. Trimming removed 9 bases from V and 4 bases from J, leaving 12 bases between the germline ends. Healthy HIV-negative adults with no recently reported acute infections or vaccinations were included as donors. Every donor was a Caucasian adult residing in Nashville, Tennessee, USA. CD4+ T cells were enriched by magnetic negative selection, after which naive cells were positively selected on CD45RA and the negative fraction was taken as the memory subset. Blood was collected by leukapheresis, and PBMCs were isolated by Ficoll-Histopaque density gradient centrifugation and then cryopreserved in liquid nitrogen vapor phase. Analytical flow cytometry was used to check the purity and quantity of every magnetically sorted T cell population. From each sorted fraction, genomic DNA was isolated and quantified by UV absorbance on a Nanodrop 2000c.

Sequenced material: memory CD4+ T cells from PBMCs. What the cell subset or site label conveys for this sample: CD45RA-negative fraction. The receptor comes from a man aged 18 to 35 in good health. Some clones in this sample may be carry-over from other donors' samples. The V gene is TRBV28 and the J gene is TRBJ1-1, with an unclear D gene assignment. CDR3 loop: CASSVGSTEAFF. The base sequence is TGTGCCAGTTCCGTAGGGAGCACTGAAGCTTTCTTT.